The 14 T cell receptor beta chains below come from one sample, sequenced in a study of regulatory T cells in long-lasting Graves disease. Arm-PCR of CDR3 regions with iRepertoire HTBI primers generated TCR beta libraries. One entry per CDR3 protein, called by TCRdb with MiXCR from the multiplex PCR reads. The sample contains about 330,000 distinct CDR3 sequences, 15% to 20% of which appear only once. As to time point: newly diagnosed GD, antithyroid drugs for less than 3 months. Scientists built the TCR library using RNA that was extracted from PBMCs. This sample was shared with a second study, whose subject was T cells in Graves' hyperthyroidism and ophthalmopathy.

Sequenced material: peripheral blood mononuclear cells (PBMCs), taken at new diagnosis, from a patient treated with antithyroid drugs. Every receptor here comes from a woman younger than 30 with Graves disease.

The rearrangement links TRBV2 to TRBJ2-3, with 16 bases identical to TRBD2. Germline V gene lookup returns CDR1 SNHLY and CDR2 FYNNEI. V was pared by 8 bases and J by 4 bases, with 6 bases of the junction left unmatched. This CDR3 comprises 16 residues. CDR3 region: CASWGTSGGAPDTQYF. CDR3 coding DNA: TGTGCCAGCTGGGGGACTAGCGGGGGGGCCCCAGATACGCAGTATTTT. Filled out from reference TRBV2 and TRBJ2-3, the complete variable domain reads EPEVTQTPSHQVTQMGQEVILRCVPISNHLYFYWYRQILGQKVEFLVSFYNNEISEKSEIFDDQFSVERPDGSNFTLKIRSTKLEDSAMYFCASWGTSGGAPDTQYFGPGTRLTVL.

With regard to this clonotype: A single base separates this from a much larger clone, so it may be a read error. The chain uses TRBV3-1 and TRBJ1-4; D is possibly TRBD1 (5 bases). The CDR3 spans 15 residues. Germline CDR1 LGHDT, CDR2 YNNKEL (reference sequence). In DNA, the CDR3 is TGTGCCAGCGCTGGATCAGGGATCCTTAATGAAAAACTGTCTTTT. This translates into CASAGSGILNEKLSF.

This clonotype has at least ten counts. The gene calls are TRBV6-1 and TRBJ2-7; TRBD2 is a possible D gene (6 bases). The CDR3 spans 12 residues. CDR1 MNHNS and CDR2 SASEGT come from the germline V gene. CDR3 region: CVAGTQGNEQYF. DNA for the CDR3: TGTGTGGCGGGGACCCAAGGTAACGAGCAGTACTTC.

This clonotype was seen at least ten times. The V and J genes are TRBV12-3 or TRBV12-4 and TRBJ2-7; 8 bases align to TRBD1. The CDR3 has 16 residues. V dropped 0 bases and J dropped 0; count of bases not matched to a gene: 4. DNA of the CDR3: TGTGCCAGCAGTTTAGCCTCGGGACAGGTCTCCTACGAGCAGTACTTC. Amino acids: CASSLASGQVSYEQYF.

There are many counts of this clonotype. The rearrangement uses TRBV20-1 and TRBJ2-1, with TRBD2 matching over 8 bases. The V gene's germline CDR1 is DFQATT and CDR2 SNEGSKA (reference sequence). The CDR3 has 15 amino acids. Trimming removed 0 bases from V and 7 bases from J; junction bases left unmatched: 8. CDR3 protein: CSARDPGLGTNEQFF. CDR3 bases: TGCAGTGCTAGAGATCCGGGACTAGGGACAAATGAGCAGTTCTTC.

This chain links TRBV12-3 or TRBV12-4 with TRBJ2-1, with TRBD1 matching 8 bases. V was pared by 5 bases and J by 0 bases, with 15 bases of the junction left unmatched. The CDR3 contains 19 residues. Here the CDR3 DNA reads TGTGCCAGCAGTCCCACTCCCGGACAGGGTGATCTCTCCTACAATGAGCAGTTCTTC. Translation: CASSPTPGQGDLSYNEQFF.

The gene calls are TRBV6-2 or TRBV6-3 and TRBJ2-2; tentatively, D is TRBD1 or TRBD2 (6 bases each). The CDR3 has 15 amino acids. Germline V gene data show CDR1 as MNHEY and CDR2 as SVGEGT. V lost 7 bases to trimming and J lost 3 bases, with 15 bases between them. CDR3 sequence: CASTGTPGDTGELFF. The CDR3 DNA reads TGTGCCAGCACCGGGACACCGGGGGACACCGGGGAGCTGTTTTTT.

This clonotype was detected ten times or more. The chain couples TRBV11-2 to TRBJ2-5; 7 nucleotides agree with TRBD1. The CDR3 sequence is 15 residues long. V lost 1 base and J lost 2; bases outside the gene matches: 4. CDR1 SGHAT and CDR2 FQNNGV come from the germline V gene. CDR3 DNA: TGTGCCAGCAGCTTAGGACAGGGTCAGCAAGAGACCCAGTACTTC. Its protein is CASSLGQGQQETQYF.

This clonotype appeared many times. The V and J genes are TRBV7-2 and TRBJ1-1, with 9 bases identical to TRBD1. This CDR3 is built from 16 residues. Trimming at V came to 5 bases and at J to 0 bases, leaving 7 bases not matched to a gene. Per germline, CDR1 SGHTA and CDR2 FQGNSA. The CDR3 is CASSTQGAGVNTEAFF. The CDR3, as DNA: TGTGCCAGCAGCACACAGGGGGCGGGGGTGAACACTGAAGCTTTCTTT. Filled out from reference TRBV7-2 and TRBJ1-1, the complete variable domain reads GAGVSQSPSNKVTEKGKDVELRCDPISGHTALYWYRQSLGQGLEFLIYFQGNSAPDKSGLPSDRFSAERTGGSVSTLTIQRTQQEDSAVYLCASSTQGAGVNTEAFFGQGTRLTVV.

This clonotype was observed at least ten times. The chain employs TRBV3-1 and TRBJ2-1; no clear D. Germline V gives CDR1 LGHDT, CDR2 YNNKEL (reference sequence). V gave up 1 base and J gave up 9 bases, with 13 bases separating them. The CDR3 sequence is 14 residues long. As DNA, the CDR3 is TGTGCCAGCAGCCAAGTAGCTAGTTTCGGTGAGCAGTTCTTC. This encodes CASSQVASFGEQFF.

This clonotype appeared many times. The rearrangement uses TRBV13 and TRBJ2-7; D not certain. The CDR3 covers 14 residues. From germline, CDR1 is PRHDT and CDR2 FYEKMQ (reference sequence). Trimming shortened V by 5 bases and J by 3 bases, and 14 bases separated the two germline ends. CDR3 amino acids: CASSAIGPYYEQYF. CDR3 nucleotide sequence: TGTGCCAGCAGCGCCATCGGACCTTACTACGAGCAGTACTTC.

This clonotype was counted at least ten times. The J gene is TRBJ1-1, the V gene TRBV10-3; tentative D call: TRBD1 (6 bases). The V gene's germline CDR1 is ENHRY and CDR2 SYGVKD. Trimming shortened V by 3 bases and J by 4 bases, and 15 bases separated the two germline ends. This CDR3 contains 15 residues. The CDR3: CAISDNLGGGTEAFF. For the CDR3, the DNA is TGTGCCATCAGTGATAATTTGGGGGGCGGCACTGAAGCTTTCTTT.

Many counts were recorded for this clonotype. CDR3 sequence: CASSRTSTGANVLTF. The CDR3 DNA reads as TGTGCCAGCAGTCGGACATCCACTGGGGCCAACGTCCTGACTTTC. The chain employs TRBV2 and TRBJ2-6; a weak D match, TRBD1 (5 bases). The V and J ends lost 5 bases and 2 bases respectively, with 10 bases between them. The CDR3 length is 15 residues. Germline values: CDR1 SNHLY, CDR2 FYNNEI.

This clonotype was observed many times. The chain uses TRBV7-9 and TRBJ1-1; 9 bases are a match to TRBD1. J was trimmed by 4 bases and V by 5 bases; bases with no gene match: 5. Germline values: CDR1 SEHNR, CDR2 FQNEAQ (reference sequence). CDR3 length: 14 residues. The CDR3 is CASSTTDRGTEAFF. The CDR3 nucleotides are TGTGCCAGCAGCACAACGGACAGGGGCACTGAAGCTTTCTTT.